This is a list of T cell receptor beta chains from one sample in a study of T cells in localized non-small cell lung cancer. Repertoires were generated with immunoSEQ multiplex PCR, while TCRdb's copy carries only in-frame clones and drops some. The sample contains some 27,000 clones, roughly 91% of which appear only once. The source was peripheral blood, collected before any cancer treatment. These receptors were collected from an older female donor with stage III squamous cell lung carcinoma. Both conserved end residues are part of each CDR3. D genes are given only for firm matches.

v_gene: TRBV6-5
d_gene: TRBD2
j_gene: TRBJ2-7
len: 14
CDR3aa: CASRLAGRDYEQYF

v_gene: TRBV6-1
d_gene: .
j_gene: TRBJ1-5
len: 15
CDR3aa: CASNQQGNGNQPQHF

v_gene: TRBV5-4
d_gene: TRBD2
j_gene: TRBJ2-5
len: 15
CDR3aa: CASSLGAGSQETQYF

v_gene: TRBV18
d_gene: TRBD1
j_gene: TRBJ1-2
len: 16
CDR3aa: CASSLGQGTFNYGYTF

v_gene: TRBV2
d_gene: .
j_gene: TRBJ2-7
len: 13
CDR3aa: CASSDLAAYEQYF

v_gene: TRBV7-2
d_gene: .
j_gene: TRBJ2-2
len: 12
CDR3aa: CASSLSLGELFF

v_gene: TRBV5-1
d_gene: .
j_gene: TRBJ1-2
len: 11
CDR3aa: CASSLEGGYTF

v_gene: TRBV23-1
d_gene: .
j_gene: TRBJ1-3
len: 17
CDR3aa: CASSQALGGASGNTIYF

v_gene: TRBV28
d_gene: TRBD2
j_gene: TRBJ2-1
len: 18
CDR3aa: CASRKYGAQASGYNEQFF

v_gene: TRBV6-5
d_gene: .
j_gene: TRBJ2-5
len: 15
CDR3aa: CASSYYSGSQETQYF

v_gene: TRBV5-1
d_gene: TRBD2
j_gene: TRBJ2-1
len: 12
CDR3aa: CASSLAGREQFF

v_gene: TRBV4-2
d_gene: .
j_gene: TRBJ2-3
len: 15
CDR3aa: CASSQELGGTDTQYF

v_gene: TRBV2
d_gene: .
j_gene: TRBJ1-5
len: 14
CDR3aa: CASSEGGWDQPQHF

v_gene: TRBV7-8
d_gene: TRBD2
j_gene: TRBJ2-1
len: 16
CDR3aa: CASSFYSGGAPHEQFF

v_gene: TRBV23-1
d_gene: .
j_gene: TRBJ2-6
len: 18
CDR3aa: CASSRYGDKVSGANVLTF

v_gene: TRBV5-6
d_gene: TRBD1
j_gene: TRBJ1-2
len: 14
CDR3aa: CASSLMTGSGGYTF

v_gene: TRBV11-2
d_gene: TRBD1
j_gene: TRBJ1-1
len: 15
CDR3aa: CASSKRPGQGLEAFF

v_gene: TRBV7-9
d_gene: TRBD1
j_gene: TRBJ1-1
len: 16
CDR3aa: CASSSYSPRDSGWAFF

v_gene: TRBV4-2
d_gene: TRBD2
j_gene: TRBJ2-7
len: 13
CDR3aa: CASSQGGPREQYF

v_gene: TRBV7-3
d_gene: .
j_gene: TRBJ2-2
len: 12
CDR3aa: CASSTSTGELFF

v_gene: TRBV5-1
d_gene: .
j_gene: TRBJ2-3
len: 14
CDR3aa: CASSAGTPTDTQYF

v_gene: TRBV29-1
d_gene: .
j_gene: TRBJ2-3
len: 15
CDR3aa: CSVWIRFPAADTQYF

v_gene: TRBV5-8
d_gene: .
j_gene: TRBJ2-5
len: 15
CDR3aa: CASSFKTGGGETQYF

v_gene: TRBV29-1
d_gene: TRBD2
j_gene: TRBJ2-2
len: 15
CDR3aa: CSVEISGGRTGELFF

v_gene: TRBV5-1
d_gene: TRBD1
j_gene: TRBJ2-3
len: 16
CDR3aa: CASSLGGTVITDTQYF

v_gene: TRBV7-7
d_gene: .
j_gene: TRBJ2-5
len: 14
CDR3aa: CASSSRGAQETQYF

v_gene: TRBV30
d_gene: .
j_gene: TRBJ2-3
len: 14
CDR3aa: CAWTDRLLMGEQYF

v_gene: TRBV6-5
d_gene: .
j_gene: TRBJ2-7
len: 13
CDR3aa: CASSYWVNYEQYF

v_gene: TRBV6-1
d_gene: .
j_gene: TRBJ2-7
len: 14
CDR3aa: CASSEAAPDYEQYF

v_gene: TRBV29-1
d_gene: .
j_gene: TRBJ1-5
len: 18
CDR3aa: CSPSPRGGSGEANQPQHF

v_gene: TRBV5-1
d_gene: .
j_gene: TRBJ2-3
len: 13
CDR3aa: CASSSGPGRAQYF

v_gene: TRBV20-1
d_gene: .
j_gene: TRBJ2-5
len: 11
CDR3aa: CSARNWETQYF

v_gene: TRBV7-2
d_gene: TRBD1
j_gene: TRBJ1-6
len: 14
CDR3aa: CASSQDRVNSPLHF

v_gene: TRBV28
d_gene: TRBD1
j_gene: TRBJ1-2
len: 15
CDR3aa: CASSLGQGLNYGYTF

v_gene: TRBV27
d_gene: .
j_gene: TRBJ2-7
len: 15
CDR3aa: CASSPLGLDPYEQYF

v_gene: TRBV27
d_gene: TRBD1
j_gene: TRBJ1-2
len: 13
CDR3aa: CASTAGGKNGYTF

v_gene: TRBV11-2
d_gene: .
j_gene: TRBJ1-3
len: 16
CDR3aa: CASSPRGLTSGNTIYF

v_gene: TRBV27
d_gene: .
j_gene: TRBJ2-3
len: 14
CDR3aa: CASSLGLPGDTQYF

v_gene: TRBV6-5
d_gene: .
j_gene: TRBJ1-1
len: 11
CDR3aa: CASRWTFEAFF

v_gene: TRBV5-1
d_gene: .
j_gene: TRBJ1-6
len: 13
CDR3aa: CASSLESDSPLHF

v_gene: TRBV9
d_gene: TRBD1
j_gene: TRBJ2-6
len: 19
CDR3aa: CASSGRGMTEGSGANVLTF